Each of the 17 T cell receptor beta chains below was sequenced from the same sample in a study of cytomegalovirus exposure and HLA in healthy donors. Both 60 Vbeta primers and 13 Jbeta primers went into the PCR. Generated by immunoSEQ multiplex PCR, the TCRdb table keeps only in-frame clones and is missing some. The top ten clones hold roughly 7.4% of a sample with over 150,000 clones, 60% to 85% of them seen once. The sample taken for sequencing was PBMCs. The source of these receptors is a male donor in good health and CMV-seropositive.

The V and J genes are TRBV7-8 and TRBJ1-3; 10 nucleotides line up with TRBD1. CDR1 and CDR2 (germline): SGHVS, FQNEAQ. Unmatched junction bases numbered 4, after V lost 5 bases and J lost 3 bases. The length of the CDR3 is 15 residues. For the CDR3, the DNA is TGTGCCAGCAGCAGGGGGACAGGGGTTGGAAACACCATATATTTT. It translates to CASSRGTGVGNTIYF.

The chain carries TRBV13 and TRBJ2-3; perhaps TRBD2 as D (5 bases). The CDR3 covers 17 residues. CDR1 and CDR2 (germline): PRHDT, FYEKMQ (reference sequence). Trimming pared 4 bases from V and 2 bases from J, leaving 19 bases between. CDR3 bases: TGTGCCAGCAGCTCAACCGGGCCTCGAGGGTCCACAGATACGCAGTATTTT. Amino acid sequence: CASSSTGPRGSTDTQYF.

This chain uses TRBV2 with TRBJ2-3, with 9 positions matching TRBD1. CDR3 length: 16 residues. Germline V gives CDR1 SNHLY, CDR2 FYNNEI. The J segment lost 3 bases and the V segment lost 6 bases, leaving 10 bases of the junction unmatched. CDR3 region: CASRTRTGDNTDTQYF. The DNA for the CDR3 is TGTGCCAGCAGGACCCGGACAGGGGATAATACAGATACGCAGTATTTT.

The gene calls are TRBV27 and TRBJ1-2; tentative D call: TRBD1 (5 bases). Germline V CDR1 and CDR2: MNHEY, SMNVEV (reference sequence). The CDR3 contains 12 residues. The V end was cut by 3 bases, the J end by 7 bases, with 9 bases between. Here the CDR3 reads CASSFRGVGYTF. The CDR3 bases are TGTGCCAGCAGTTTTCGGGGGGTTGGCTACACCTTC.

This sequence joins TRBV6-5 and TRBJ2-7; 9 bases line up with TRBD1. Losses at the gene ends were 5 bases for V and 5 bases for J; bases not matched to a gene: 10. Germline lookup yields CDR1 MNHEY and CDR2 SVGAGI. The CDR3 spans 15 residues. CDR3 nucleotides: TGTGCCAGCAGTCCCGCACAGGGGGCGCATCACGAGCAGTACTTC. It translates to CASSPAQGAHHEQYF.

The rearrangement uses TRBV18 and TRBJ2-7; D gene unclear. V was shortened by 2 bases and J by 4 bases, with 12 bases between the two germline ends. Germline assignment: CDR1 KGHSH and CDR2 LQKENI. The CDR3 has 14 amino acids. CDR3 coding DNA: TGTGCCAGCTCACCATCATACAGTGGGTACGAGCAGTACTTC. Translation: CASSPSYSGYEQYF.

The genes are TRBV5-1 and TRBJ2-6; D not resolved. Germline CDR1 reads SGHRS; CDR2 reads YFSETQ. V was shortened by 0 bases and J by 0 bases, with 4 bases between the two germline ends. The CDR3 consists of 15 residues. The CDR3 sequence is CASSLAVSGANVLTF. The CDR3 DNA is TGCGCCAGCAGCTTGGCTGTCTCTGGGGCCAACGTCCTGACTTTC.

The chain employs TRBV6-1 and TRBJ2-2; D gene uncertain. With 0 bases removed from V and 6 bases from J, the gap between germline ends came to 11 bases. CDR3 length: 15 amino acids. The germline V gene encodes CDR1 MNHNS and CDR2 SASEGT. This CDR3 is CASSEAGGEAGELFF. The CDR3 coding sequence is TGTGCCAGCAGTGAAGCTGGCGGTGAGGCCGGGGAGCTGTTTTTT.

The CDR3 sequence is CASSFTPGHLYEQYF. CDR3 bases: TGTGCCAGCAGCTTTACTCCGGGACACCTCTACGAGCAGTACTTC. The chain is built from TRBV7-8 and TRBJ2-7, with D perhaps TRBD1 (6 bases). CDR1 is SGHVS, CDR2 FQNEAQ, per germline. This CDR3 is built from 15 residues. Trimming left V 3 bases short and J 3 bases short, with 15 bases between.

This clone was detected only a few times. The CDR3 spells CASSQENSRVTF. For the CDR3, the DNA is TGCGCCAGCAGCCAAGAGAATAGTAGAGTCACCTTC. The chain uses TRBV4-3 and TRBJ1-2, with unresolved D. Trimming left V 0 bases short and J 13 bases short, with 12 bases between. The length of the CDR3 is 12 residues. From germline, CDR1 is LGHNA and CDR2 YSLEER.

The chain is built from TRBV4-3 and TRBJ2-5, with a possible D match to TRBD2 (7 bases). The DNA end is more similar to TRBJ2-7, so the J call may be wrong. The CDR3 is 15 amino acids. Germline-derived CDR1 and CDR2 are LGHNA and YSLEER. The CDR3 protein is CASSQALGGAGEQYF. In nucleotides, the CDR3 is TGCGCCAGCAGCCAAGCCTTGGGGGGGGCCGGCGAGCAGTACTTC.

The chain employs TRBV27 and TRBJ1-3, with D uncertain. The length of the CDR3 is 16 residues. V dropped 5 bases and J dropped 0 bases, with 14 bases sitting between them. CDR1 is MNHEY, CDR2 SMNVEV, per germline (reference sequence). DNA of the CDR3: TGTGCCAGCAGTCCCCAGGTTCCCAGCTCTGGAAACACCATATATTTT. As protein: CASSPQVPSSGNTIYF.

The chain has TRBV10-1 and TRBJ2-3, with D perhaps TRBD2 (5 bases). The CDR3 is made up of 15 amino acids. Germline V lookup: CDR1 WNHNN, CDR2 SYGVQD (reference sequence). Trimming pared 6 bases from V and 3 bases from J, leaving 16 bases between. The CDR3 loop is CASSREADSTDTQYF. The CDR3 coding sequence is TGCGCCAGCAGCCGAGAGGCGGACTCAACAGATACGCAGTATTTT.

This clone occurred once. The chain combines TRBV4-3 with TRBJ2-1; 9 nucleotides align to TRBD2. The CDR3 contains 16 residues. CDR1 is LGHNA and CDR2 is YSLEER in the germline V gene. J was trimmed by 10 bases and V by 0 bases; bases with no gene match: 10. In nucleotides, the CDR3 is TGCGCCAGCAGCCAAGATCTCGGCGGGGGGGCCTGCGAGCAGTTCTTC. It encodes CASSQDLGGGACEQFF.

V and J are TRBV4-3 and TRBJ2-1; 9 bases match TRBD2. CDR1 is LGHNA and CDR2 is YSLEER in the germline V gene. Trimming cost V 2 bases and J 3 bases; bases outside gene matches: 8. This CDR3 has 17 amino acids. The CDR3 DNA reads TGCGCCAGCAGCCAACCCCCGGTAGCGGGGGACTACAATGAGCAGTTCTTC. Protein sequence: CASSQPPVAGDYNEQFF.

V is TRBV29-1 and J is TRBJ1-2, with D perhaps TRBD1 (6 bases). Germline CDR1 reads SQVTM; CDR2 reads ANQGSEA. V lost 0 bases to trimming and J lost 7 bases, with 9 bases between them. This CDR3 spans 12 amino acids. The CDR3 here is CSVEEGGGGYTF. The CDR3 DNA is TGCAGCGTTGAAGAGGGAGGGGGTGGCTACACCTTC. Full variable domain (missing parts from reference TRBV29-1 and TRBJ1-2): SAVISQKPSRDICQRGTSLTIQCQVDSQVTMMFWYRQQPGQSLTLIATANQGSEATYESGFVIDKFPISRPNLTFSTLTVSNMSPEDSSIYLCSVEEGGGGYTFGSGTRLTVV.

This chain connects TRBV2 to TRBJ2-7, with 7 bases identical to TRBD1. V trimming: 6 bases; J trimming: 9 bases; junction bases outside the gene matches: 8. This CDR3 contains 12 residues. Per germline, CDR1 SNHLY and CDR2 FYNNEI. CDR3 residues: CASRRQGSWQYF. CDR3 sequence (DNA): TGTGCCAGCAGGAGACAGGGATCGTGGCAGTACTTC.